The present entry profiles one TCR beta chain with its context. Its antigen is unknown. Per the authors' pipeline: ImmunoSEQ gave junction-only sequences without quality scores, so filtering differed. The protocol was immunoSEQ multiplex PCR, while the TCRdb copy is restricted to in-frame clones and leaves out a portion. V and J calls and clone size are as listed in that table; D and trimming were resolved from the DNA. Of roughly 2.2 million clones in the sample, over 90% were seen once. This sample stems from a study of shared clonotypes between healthy human individuals. In germline, CDR1 is SGHTA, CDR2 FQGNSA. The CDR3 is 15 amino acids. The junction had 10 bases not matched to a gene; V was cut back by 5 bases and J by 7 bases. Study results and limitations: Tissues were not sampled, only blood, and their repertoires likely differ. Inspection by rarefaction showed sorted-subset sequencing to be incomplete despite large depth.

The authors divided CD4+ cells into CD45RA+ naive and CD45RA-negative memory subsets. Material for sequencing was naive CD4+ T cells from PBMCs. Regarding subset: CD45RA+ positively selected. The chain joins TRBV7-2 to TRBJ2-5; TRBD1 agrees at 10 bases. The sequence was obtained from a man between 18 and 35 years old in good health. Some clones in this sample may be carry-over from other donors' samples. The CDR3 nucleotides are TGTGCCAGCAGCCGCGCGGGACAGGGGTCCGGGACCCAGTACTTC. The encoded protein is CASSRAGQGSGTQYF.